This record concerns one T cell receptor beta chain sequence. This CDR3 spans 13 amino acids. V was pared by 10 bases and J by 2 bases, with 14 bases between. CDR1 ENHRY and CDR2 SYGVKD come from the germline V gene. This record comes from a study of OX40 agonist ivuxolimab in advanced cancers. Only in-frame clones appear in the TCRdb table, and some are missing; sequencing was by immunoSEQ multiplex PCR. This repertoire shows around 60,000 clones, roughly four fifths found once; its top ten account for about 1.5%. The genes are TRBV10-3 and TRBJ1-2; D not certain. This specimen was CD4+ or CD8+ T cells sorted from blood, taken in a trial of the OX40 agonist ivuxolimab. The clonotype was recovered from an adult with an advanced solid tumor such as melanoma, head and neck, liver or kidney cancer. The CDR3 nucleotides are TGTGCCACCCTGGGGTACAAGAACTATGGCTACACCTTC. Amino acid sequence: CATLGYKNYGYTF.